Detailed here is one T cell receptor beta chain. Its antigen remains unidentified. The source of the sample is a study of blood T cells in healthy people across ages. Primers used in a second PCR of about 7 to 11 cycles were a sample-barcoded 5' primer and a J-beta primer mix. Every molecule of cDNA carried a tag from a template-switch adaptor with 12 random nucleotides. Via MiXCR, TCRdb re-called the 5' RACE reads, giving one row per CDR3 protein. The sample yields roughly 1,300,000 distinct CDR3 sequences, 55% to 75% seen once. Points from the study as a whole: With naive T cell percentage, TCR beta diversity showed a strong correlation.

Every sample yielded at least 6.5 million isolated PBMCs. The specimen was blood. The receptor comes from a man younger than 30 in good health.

The CDR3 nucleotides read TGCGCCAGCAGCTTGAGCATAATGAACACTGAAGCTTTCTTT. Amino acid sequence: CASSLSIMNTEAFF. The chain couples TRBV5-1 to TRBJ1-1; D call uncertain. This CDR3 has 14 amino acids. V was shortened by 1 base and J by 0 bases, with 7 bases between the two germline ends. The germline V gene encodes CDR1 SGHRS and CDR2 YFSETQ.